The entry below gives a single T cell receptor (beta chain) sequence along with its context. This clone was picked up one time. Its antigen specificity is not known. One base away there is no much larger clone; base qualities are not given. The receptor library was made with the immunoSEQ multiplex PCR assay. Under the source paper's analysis protocol: A statistical classification framework was built for diagnosing cytomegalovirus status from the catalog of TCR beta chain sequences. TCRdb took over this immuneACCESS table, retaining in-frame rearrangements with V and J assigned. Such tables are incomplete; in checked studies, under half of the missing clones stem from an unresolved V gene, and the remainder is unexplained. V, J and clone size were drawn from that table, and D and trimming were deduced from the DNA. The sample table shows roughly 280,000 clones, and approximately 86% are seen once. The top ten clones comprise 1% of the sample.

The data stem from a study of cytomegalovirus exposure and HLA in healthy donors (dated by TCRdb to the late 2010s). Regarding the complete study: According to a later analysis, the roughly 130 validation repertoires were produced on the same platform as the 700 or so repertoires of the first cohort. The study aimed to test whether cataloging public T cell receptors could reveal signatures of past pathogen exposure. To predict cytomegalovirus infection status, the study combined high-throughput TCR immunosequencing, statistical association of individual TCRs with disease status, and machine learning. A separate validation cohort of about 110 different subjects was used in addition to the roughly 720-subject first cohort. Study-wide findings and limitations: The authors suggested that the approach could potentially be extended to other disease states and immunological phenotypes. A later analysis lacked HLA typing for the validation cohort, so it scored co-occurrence in that cohort across all 110 or so repertoires. The classifier was reported to diagnose cytomegalovirus status with high specificity and sensitivity in both the original and validation cohorts. In the study, roughly 160 TCR beta chains were listed as associated with cytomegalovirus. Subsequent analysis determined that TCRs grouped into clusters in the first cohort also showed a tendency toward co-occurrence across the 90 to 150 validation repertoires, and 85% to 95% of cluster scores exceeded 0. In vitro tests confirmed that a few of the cytomegalovirus-associated TCR beta chains recognize cytomegalovirus antigens. While some public TCRs were present in many individuals, most TCR sequences turned up only very rarely across donors.

The donors belonged to the validation cohort of approximately 130 subjects, which was separate from the 666-subject first cohort. Sequenced sample: PBMCs. The source of this sequence is a woman between 18 and 29 years old in good health and CMV-seronegative.

The DNA sequence is as follows: TGCGCCAGCAGCCAGGGGGCAGGGGGCACCAACTATGGCTACACCTTC. The translation is CASSQGAGGTNYGYTF. The sequence is built from TRBV5-1 and TRBJ1-2; 8 of the junction bases match TRBD1. Via the germline V gene, CDR1 is SGHRS and CDR2 YFSETQ. The CDR3 spans 16 residues, from the cysteine through the phenylalanine. Only CDR3 DNA remains: 48 bases, in frame from the first base. Trimming removed 4 bases from V and 2 bases from J; the gene matches leave 10 bases unexplained.